This T cell receptor (beta chain) emerged from a study of cytomegalovirus exposure and HLA in healthy donors. PCR used 60 Vbeta primers and 13 Jbeta primers. Sequenced by immunoSEQ multiplex PCR; TCRdb stores in-frame clones only, minus some. Among about 65,000 clones listed, 60% to 80% were seen once. General study results and limits: HLA alleles showed associations with about 15,000 TCR beta sequences in a later analysis, at a 0.05 false discovery rate. In a later analysis, donors in an Asian-associated ancestry cluster reportedly had fewer N-insertions in productive TCRs than the cohort mean.

Points on this clone: The antigen remains undetermined.

This CDR3 has 16 residues. V shed 3 bases and J 2 bases; nucleotides not matched to a gene: 5. The germline gives CDR1 SGHRS, CDR2 YFSETQ. The receptor was isolated from a man aged 30 to 45 in good health and CMV-seronegative. The sequenced sample consisted of PBMCs. The chain employs TRBV5-1 and TRBJ2-3; the match to TRBD2 covers 11 bases. The CDR3 protein is CASSYATSGATDTQYF. The DNA of the CDR3 is TGCGCCAGCAGCTATGCGACTAGCGGGGCCACAGATACGCAGTATTTT.